This T cell receptor beta chain was profiled in a study of OX40 agonist ivuxolimab in advanced cancers. Study-wide background: Prior anti-PD-1, anti-PD-L1 or anti-CTLA-4 therapy did not bar entry, and 40% had some. Three partial responders included one hepatocellular carcinoma patient and two cutaneous melanoma patients. The study, taken as a whole, reports: Low normalized T-cell clonal expansion was additionally recorded for some nonresponders. Antigen specificity of clonally expanded peripheral T cells was not established.

In the case of this clone: No antigen is known for it.

The CDR3 has 17 amino acids. V gave up 3 bases and J gave up 7 bases; unmatched junction bases: 10. Germline V lookup: CDR1 SGHDT, CDR2 YYEEEE. Produced via immunoSEQ multiplex PCR; TCRdb's table is partial and in-frame only. Here the sample spans about 70,000 clones, around 90% being singletons. The receptor comes from an adult with an advanced solid tumor such as melanoma, head and neck, liver or kidney cancer. The sample was CD4+ or CD8+ T cells sorted from blood, taken in a trial of the OX40 agonist ivuxolimab. The rearrangement uses TRBV5-6 and TRBJ2-1, with 13 bases aligning to TRBD2. CDR3 residues: CASSSSLLAGGINEQFF. The CDR3 nucleotides are TGTGCCAGCAGCTCATCCTTACTAGCGGGGGGGATAAATGAGCAGTTCTTC.